These 10 T cell receptor beta chains share one sample of origin, sequenced in a study of shared clonotypes between healthy human individuals. Generated by immunoSEQ multiplex PCR, the TCRdb table keeps only in-frame clones and is missing some. Of 1.5 million to 1.9 million clones listed, around 98% are singletons. Input material: naive CD4+ T cells sorted from blood. Subset in this sample: CD45RA+ positively selected. The receptors derive from a man aged 25 to 40 in good health.

This CDR3 is CASSIRHREVSVNEQFF. The DNA for the CDR3 is TGTGCCAGTAGTATAAGGCACAGGGAGGTTTCAGTCAATGAGCAGTTCTTC. The genes are TRBV19 and TRBJ2-1; either TRBD1 or TRBD2 may fit D (6 bases each). Deletions cut 2 bases from V and 6 bases from J, with 20 bases between. Germline V gene sequence: CDR1 LNHDA, CDR2 SQIVND (reference sequence). This CDR3 spans 17 amino acids.

V gene TRBV27 combines with J gene TRBJ2-1; 11 nucleotides line up with TRBD2. The V and J ends lost 7 bases and 7 bases, in that order; junction bases with no gene match: 6. There are 14 residues in the CDR3. Germline V gene sequence: CDR1 MNHEY, CDR2 SMNVEV (reference sequence). The CDR3 coding sequence is TGTGCCAGCAAAATGACTAGCGGGAAGAATGAGCAGTTCTTC. Amino acids: CASKMTSGKNEQFF.

The chain employs TRBV6-5 and TRBJ2-7; 11 bases match TRBD2. The CDR3 sequence is 14 residues long. From germline, CDR1 is MNHEY and CDR2 SVGAGI. The trim removed 6 bases at V and 9 bases at J, leaving 10 bases unmatched. CDR3 in amino acids: CASRKGLAGGGQYF. CDR3 bases: TGTGCCAGCAGGAAAGGACTAGCGGGTGGCGGGCAGTACTTC.

The chain links TRBV18 to TRBJ2-1, with 10 nucleotides matching TRBD2. This CDR3 has 16 amino acids. J gave up 7 bases and V 0 bases, and 6 bases lay outside the gene matches. Germline assignment: CDR1 KGHSH and CDR2 LQKENI. CDR3 in amino acids: CASSPPGSSGRNEQFF. Here the CDR3 DNA reads TGTGCCAGCTCACCACCGGGATCTAGCGGGAGAAATGAGCAGTTCTTC.

In this sample, this clone turned up once. The chain combines TRBV4-3 with TRBJ2-3, with D hard to call. CDR3 length: 15 amino acids. The V gene's germline CDR1 is LGHNA and CDR2 YSLEER. V was pared by 0 bases and J by 4 bases, with 11 bases between. In DNA form, the CDR3 reads TGCGCCAGCAGCCAAGAAGCCGGAGTTTCAGATACGCAGTATTTT. As protein: CASSQEAGVSDTQYF.

This chain links TRBV4-1 with TRBJ2-1; D gene unclear. Germline values: CDR1 MGHRA, CDR2 YSYEKL. The CDR3 loop spans 18 amino acids. Trimming took 1 base from V and 4 from J, leaving 20 bases between them. CDR3 in DNA: TGCGCCAGCAGCCAAGTATTCTTGCTAAGTTATCTATACAATGAGCAGTTCTTC. Its protein is CASSQVFLLSYLYNEQFF.

CDR3 DNA: TGCAGCGTTGAGAGGCAGGCCCAAGACCCCTATGGCTACACCTTC. Protein sequence: CSVERQAQDPYGYTF. The chain couples TRBV29-1 to TRBJ1-2; D gene unclear. The germline gives CDR1 SQVTM, CDR2 ANQGSEA. The CDR3 runs to 15 residues. V lost 3 bases to trimming and J lost 4 bases, with 18 bases between them.

The chain has TRBV19 and TRBJ1-1; 7 bases map to TRBD1. Germline-derived CDR1 and CDR2 are LNHDA and SQIVND (reference sequence). The J segment lost 10 bases and the V segment lost 5 bases, leaving 7 bases of the junction unmatched. The CDR3 contains 12 residues. In DNA form, the CDR3 reads TGTGCCAGTAGTGCAGGGGGGGATTTAGCTTTCTTT. This sequence encodes CASSAGGDLAFF.

The J gene is TRBJ2-7, the V gene TRBV11-2, with a tentative D call TRBD2 (5 bases). The V gene's germline CDR1 is SGHAT and CDR2 FQNNGV. Deletions cut 1 base from V and 3 bases from J, with 13 bases between. The CDR3 loop spans 15 amino acids. In nucleotides, the CDR3 is TGTGCCAGCAGCTTAGCCCAGCGGATCCTCTACGAGCAGTACTTC. Translated, it gives CASSLAQRILYEQYF.

The chain carries TRBV9 and TRBJ1-1, with D hard to call. The V end lost 4 bases, the J end lost 4 bases, and 17 bases lay between the germline ends. Germline V gives CDR1 SGDLS, CDR2 YYNGEE. CDR3 length: 15 residues. The CDR3 coding sequence is TGTGCCAGCAGCCCCCACCAGAGTAGTTTCACTGAAGCTTTCTTT. As protein: CASSPHQSSFTEAFF.